This entry features one T cell receptor (beta chain) sequence. Its antigen has not been determined. Base-call qualities are not available, and no considerably larger clone is one nucleotide away. The cohort consisted of 666 healthy bone marrow donors. At the time of sampling, all cohort members were nominally healthy, though unrecorded immune exposures were likely present. The donor tested CMV seropositive, placing the donor among the roughly 270 seropositive members of the cohort. A peripheral blood sample was provided by each donor, and peripheral blood mononuclear cells were used for TCR beta sequencing. Genomic DNA extraction from the blood cell samples was performed with the Qiagen DNeasy Blood Extraction Kit. The library was generated by the immunoSEQ multiplex PCR assay. For the multiplex PCR, a mixture combining 60 forward primers for TCR Vbeta segments and 13 reverse primers for TCR Jbeta segments was used. The CDR3 region of rearranged TCR beta genes was amplified from genomic DNA with a multiplex PCR assay. The Illumina HiSeq System was used to sequence the amplified TCR beta libraries as 87-base-pair reads. Turning to the authors' computational methods: A later analysis counted around 72 million unique TCR beta chains across the 650 to 700 repertoires, and roughly 11 million of these chains were shared by at least two donors. A nearest-neighbor algorithm error-corrected the raw reads and collapsed the reads into unique sequences, merging closely related sequences to remove PCR and sequencing errors. CDR3 sequences were aligned to IMGT reference sequences to assign V, D and J gene segments. For a sequence to be retained, a match of at least six nucleotides to both a V gene segment and a J gene segment was required. A rearrangement counted as productive if the CDR3 had no stop codons and remained in frame with V and J, and every other rearrangement counted as non-productive. CDR3 was defined by IMGT convention, running from the second conserved V-encoded cysteine to the conserved J-encoded phenylalanine. In an earlier analysis of more than 550 of the donors, sequences lacking an unambiguous match to a single V gene segment were excluded. An earlier analysis of a few hundred of the donors called V segments functional above 56.7% productive rearrangements and segregating when the between-donor standard deviation exceeded 5%. To diagnose cytomegalovirus status from the catalog of TCR beta chain sequences, a statistical classification framework was built. In a later analysis, V and J genes were assigned by comparing TCR nucleotide sequences against IMGT/GENE-DB human TR gene sequences. Using the TCRdist pipeline, a later analysis assigned CDR3 sequences along with most-parsimonious VDJ recombination scenarios. In a later analysis, every TCR beta chain was defined by the combination of its CDR3 amino acid sequence and its V-gene family, and reads without a unique V-gene family were dropped. To address suspected cross-contamination and a sequencing artifact, a later analysis removed roughly 580 highly shared, low-generation-probability nucleotide sequences. A later analysis calculated a clonal expansion index for each public chain from normalized within-repertoire ranks of inferred template counts. In a later analysis, generation probabilities were computed with a VDJ recombination model fitted to out-of-frame rearrangements, and the resulting probabilities were checked against IGoR. A later analysis scored TCR-TCR, TCR-HLA and TCR-CMV co-occurrence with hypergeometric tests, applying a repertoire-size bias correction to TCR pairs. A later analysis estimated false discovery rates by permuting HLA or CMV assignments 20 times. In a later analysis, co-occurring TCRs were grouped with DBSCAN, and TCRdist sequence similarity was added when clustering was performed within HLA-allele-positive subsets. Repertoires with fewer than 30,000 or more than 120,000 public chains were left out of co-occurrence clustering, as were four to six repertoires with anomalous nucleotide sharing. Held by TCRdb, this immuneACCESS table contains in-frame sequences only and omits some clones. Under half of the omission traces to an unresolved V gene where checked; the cause of the rest is unknown. V, J and clone size were drawn from that table, and D and trimming were deduced from the DNA. The sample records around 180,000 clones, roughly 82% of which are singletons. The ten largest account for more than 0.95% of the sample.

The cysteine opens and the phenylalanine closes a CDR3 of 12 amino acids. Just CDR3 DNA is preserved here, 36 bases in frame from base 1. Trimming costs V 0 bases and J 4 bases, and their ends lie 7 bases apart. Taken from the germline V gene (reference sequence), the CDR1 and CDR2 loops are GTSNPN and SVGIG. These data come from a study of cytomegalovirus exposure and HLA in healthy donors (dated by TCRdb to about 2017). Regarding the complete study: An earlier analysis of roughly 500 of the donors reported 250 to 300 Gb of sequence data and 117 million unique TCR beta sequences from roughly 200 million T cells. Besides the first cohort of approximately 670 subjects, a separate validation cohort made up of over 100 different subjects was used. The T cell repertoires of some 700 subjects were profiled by immunosequencing and related to cytomegalovirus serostatus. The aim of the study was to test whether cataloging public T cell receptors could identify signatures of past pathogen exposure. Approximately 300 gigabases of sequencing data and tens of millions of unique TCR sequences were included in an early release covering about 700 HLA-typed donors. Both class I and class II loci were covered by HLA typing, at four-digit resolution. The genetic ancestry cluster associated with self-reported Caucasian donors included 65% to 90% of the 350 to 500 genotyped donors. Alongside the repertoire data, information on donor age, sex, ethnicity and CMV serostatus was compiled. All discovery cohort repertoires had been generated using a single sequencing platform. Because of strong linkage in the cohort, a handful of DR-DQ haplotypes were treated as single units for association and clustering. Typing coverage varied by locus: about 620-640 donors for A, B, C, DRB1 and DQB1; roughly 510 for DQA1; approximately 570 for DPA1; 450 to 480 for DPB1. A later analysis re-analyzed previously published TCR beta repertoires from approximately 700 donors and added high-resolution HLA genotyping to study TCR occurrence patterns. A later genetic analysis used genome-wide SNP genotypes for about 60% of the roughly 670 donors, treating that subset as a discovery cohort. High-throughput TCR immunosequencing, statistical association of individual TCRs with disease status, and machine learning were combined to predict cytomegalovirus infection status. In the later analysis, no new phenotypic data were used to find candidate immune exposures; instead, reliance was placed on TCR beta sequences and their occurrence across donors. To decide whether each TCR beta V gene segment behaved as functional or pseudogenic, an earlier analysis of some 600 of the donors relied on high-throughput TCR beta sequencing. On average, around 240,000 unique TCR beta nucleotide sequences were sequenced per donor among fewer than 500 genotyped donors of the cohort, with roughly 18% of those sequences being non-productive.

Study-wide conclusions, independent of this receptor: A later analysis found that most CMV-associated TCR beta chains appeared HLA-restricted, with HLA associations seemingly driven largely by CMV exposure. A few of the identified cytomegalovirus-associated TCR beta chains were confirmed in vitro to be specific for cytomegalovirus antigens. Specific HLA alleles were associated with roughly 17,000 TCR beta sequences at a false discovery rate of 0.05 in a later analysis. A cluster of highly shared sequence variants was judged likely to be a technical artifact of the sequencing pipeline. Several of the top co-occurrence clusters appeared to be linked to parvovirus B19, influenza, CMV and Epstein-Barr virus, according to a later analysis. The 87-base-pair reads could not distinguish some IMGT-functional V segments, including TRBV6-2 and TRBV6-3, so those segments were excluded. Broadly in line with IMGT annotations, most TCR beta V segments showed up in productive rearrangements about 90% or about 30% of the time in an earlier analysis of under 700 of the donors. Strong co-occurrence of HLA alleles, especially DR and DQ, made assigning TCR associations to individual alleles difficult. Most TCR sequences were observed very rarely across donors, whereas some public TCRs were present in many individuals. The cohort was sequenced for TCR beta chains only, and without alpha or paired-chain data the features that could be detected were limited. The earlier analysis of 587 of the donors excluded fewer than 20 rarely observed V segments, including chromosome 9 orphons, because counts were too low. Because HLA typing was unavailable for some donors at each locus, only the typed subset was used in association tests. A later analysis found that TCR association rates varied across HLA loci, with DRB1 alleles showing the most associated TCRs and HLA-C alleles the fewest. A further reported finding was that TCR beta sequences accurately predicted the HLA-A and HLA-B alleles for most subjects in the first cohort. Compared with the approximately 720-donor mean, donors in an Asian-associated ancestry cluster had fewer N-insertions in productive TCRs, according to a later genetic analysis. Linkage disequilibrium might explain the correlated functional status among segregating V segments, but an unknown experimental factor could not be ruled out. The classifier was reported to diagnose cytomegalovirus status with high specificity and sensitivity in both the original cohort and the validation cohort. An association between a missense DCLRE1C variant and V-gene and J-gene trimming of TCR beta chains was found in a later genetic analysis and replicated in an independent cohort. Presence/absence analyses assumed roughly uniform sequencing depth across donors, an assumption that may not hold. It was suggested by the authors that the approach could potentially be generalized to other disease states and immunological phenotypes. A total of 164 TCR beta chains were listed by the study as associated with cytomegalovirus. For the cohort, immune exposure information was limited to CMV serostatus. In a later analysis, HLA-associated TCR beta chains were found to be more clonally expanded and to have lower generation probabilities than equally common non-associated chains.

The TCR was taken from a girl between 2 and 10 years old in good health and CMV-seropositive. Sequences were obtained from PBMCs. This receptor chain uses TRBV30 and TRBJ2-7; the D gene cannot be named for sure. The DNA is TGTGCCTGGAGTGTAGCCGCGTACGAGCAGTACTTC. It is translated as CAWSVAAYEQYF.